These 7 T cell receptor beta chains were sequenced from one sample in a study of T cells in Graves' hyperthyroidism and ophthalmopathy. RNA transcripts served as the template for amplifying TCR beta CDR3 regions. The primer set for the first-round RT-PCR of the TCR CDR3 was HTBI. In TCRdb, the multiplex PCR reads were re-called with MiXCR into one record per CDR3 protein. Among approximately 640,000 distinct CDR3 sequences listed, 17% were seen once. Sequencing was done on a sample of blood. All receptors come from a man aged 45 to 65 with Graves' hyperthyroidism.

The V gene is TRBV20-1, the J gene TRBJ1-5, with D tentatively TRBD1 (5 bases). The germline V gene has CDR1 DFQATT and CDR2 SNEGSKA (reference sequence). The CDR3 spans 13 residues. The ends were cut back, 7 bases at V and 0 bases at J, with 10 bases in the middle. The CDR3 bases are TGCAGTGGGTCAGGGAATAGCAATCAGCCCCAGCATTTT. Its translation is CSGSGNSNQPQHF.

Points on this clonotype: A much larger clonotype is one base distant, so this may be a read error. V usage is TRBV10-3 and J usage is TRBJ2-7, with TRBD2 identical over 8 bases. The length of the CDR3 is 15 residues. Looked up from germline, CDR1 is ENHRY and CDR2 is SYGVKD. This chain's CDR3 is CAVSRSLAGSYEQYF. DNA of the CDR3: TGTGCCGTCAGTAGGTCCCTAGCGGGCTCCTACGAGCAGTACTTC.

This clonotype was seen repeatedly, ten times or more. The rearrangement uses TRBV12-3 or TRBV12-4 and TRBJ2-7; 9 bases are a match to TRBD2. Losses at the gene ends were 6 bases for V and 2 bases for J; bases not matched to a gene: 5. The CDR3 consists of 14 residues. Here the CDR3 DNA reads TGTGCCAGCAGCGCTAGCGGGACGGCCTACGAGCAGTACTTC. The encoded protein is CASSASGTAYEQYF.

Remarks on this clonotype: A read error may produce the germline difference seen at one junction end. This CDR3 is CASSHTVGNQPQHF. CDR3 nucleotide sequence: TGTGCCAGTAGCCATACAGTCGGCAATCAGCCTCAGCATTTT. The V call is TRBV19, the J call TRBJ1-5; D remains unclear. This CDR3 region has 14 residues. Looked up from germline, CDR1 is LNHDA and CDR2 is SQIVND (reference sequence).

The chain carries TRBV19 and TRBJ2-5; 9 bases are shared with TRBD2. Germline values: CDR1 LNHDA, CDR2 SQIVND (reference sequence). V lost 5 bases, J lost 4 bases, and 8 bases stayed unmatched. This CDR3 has 15 residues. The CDR3 coding sequence is TGTGCCAGTAGTGCTGGCGGGAGGGCCTCAGAGACCCAGTACTTC. This encodes CASSAGGRASETQYF.

Many counts were recorded for this clonotype. The V gene is TRBV11-2, the J gene TRBJ2-3, with 12 bases lining up with TRBD2. Germline CDR1 is SGHAT and CDR2 is FQNNGV. V was clipped by 2 bases and J by 0 bases; unmatched bases: 6. The CDR3 loop spans 18 amino acids. DNA for the CDR3: TGTGCCAGCAGCTTACCTTGGACTAGCGGGAAAAGCACAGATACGCAGTATTTT. Its translation: CASSLPWTSGKSTDTQYF.

The chain has TRBV25-1 and TRBJ2-3, with 10 bases that match TRBD2. CDR1 is MGHDK and CDR2 is SYGVNS in the germline V gene. J was trimmed by 3 bases and V by 8 bases; bases with no gene match: 17. This CDR3 region has 18 residues. This chain's CDR3 is CASSPRSGRADRTDTQYF. CDR3 in DNA: TGTGCCAGCTCCCCGCGGAGCGGGAGGGCCGATCGGACAGATACGCAGTATTTT. The full variable domain, its missing parts supplied by reference TRBV25-1 and TRBJ2-3, is EADIYQTPRYLVIGTGKKITLECSQTMGHDKMYWYQQDPGMELHLIHYSYGVNSTEKGDLSSESTVSRIRTEHFPLTLESARPSHTSQYLCASSPRSGRADRTDTQYFGPGTRLTVL.